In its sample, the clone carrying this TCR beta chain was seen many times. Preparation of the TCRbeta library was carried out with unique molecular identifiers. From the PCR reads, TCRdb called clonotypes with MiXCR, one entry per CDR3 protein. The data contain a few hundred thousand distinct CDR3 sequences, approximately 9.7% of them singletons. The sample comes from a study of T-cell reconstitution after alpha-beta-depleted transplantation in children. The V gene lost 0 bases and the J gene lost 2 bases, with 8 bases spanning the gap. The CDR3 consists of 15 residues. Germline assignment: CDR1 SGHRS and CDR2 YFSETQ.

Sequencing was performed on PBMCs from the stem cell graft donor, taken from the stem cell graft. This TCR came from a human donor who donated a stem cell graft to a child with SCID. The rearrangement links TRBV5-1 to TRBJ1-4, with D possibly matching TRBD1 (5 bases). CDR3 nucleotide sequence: TGCGCCAGCAGCTTGGTACAGGCGACTAATGAAAAACTGTTTTTT. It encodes CASSLVQATNEKLFF.